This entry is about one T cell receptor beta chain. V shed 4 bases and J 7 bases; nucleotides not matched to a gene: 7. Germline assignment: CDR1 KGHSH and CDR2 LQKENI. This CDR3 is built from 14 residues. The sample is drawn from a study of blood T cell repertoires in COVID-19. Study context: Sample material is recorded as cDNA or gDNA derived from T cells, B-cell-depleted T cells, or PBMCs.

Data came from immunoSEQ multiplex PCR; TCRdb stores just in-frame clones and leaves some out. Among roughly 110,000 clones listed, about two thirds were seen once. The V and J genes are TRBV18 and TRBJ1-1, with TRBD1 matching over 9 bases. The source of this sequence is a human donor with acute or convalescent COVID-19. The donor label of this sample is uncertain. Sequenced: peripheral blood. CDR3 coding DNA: TGTGCCAGCTCACTAATGACAGGGGGTATTGAAGCTTTCTTT. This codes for CASSLMTGGIEAFF.